This record covers a single T cell receptor beta chain. Antigen specificity is unknown. The entry originates in a study of T cell responses to AZD1222 COVID-19 vaccine. CDR3 length equals 12 residues. Germline values: CDR1 LNHDA, CDR2 SQIVND (reference sequence). The V and J ends lost 5 bases and 7 bases respectively, with 9 bases between them. The repertoire was sequenced with immunoSEQ multiplex PCR; TCRdb's copy has only in-frame clones and lacks some. The profile shows around 150,000 clones, under 95% of them singletons. Study-wide results and caveats: Donor demographics were predominantly white British with a female majority; clonal diversity may be underestimated.

The clonotype originates from an adult who received the MenACWY meningococcal vaccine as a control. The V and J genes are TRBV19 and TRBJ1-5; D perhaps matches TRBD1 (6 bases). Sample: peripheral blood, taken 28 days after the second dose of the MenACWY control vaccine. The CDR3 region is CASSPQGQPQHF. CDR3 bases: TGTGCCAGTAGTCCCCAGGGGCAGCCCCAGCATTTT. Drawing the rest from reference TRBV19 and TRBJ1-5, the complete variable domain is DGGITQSPKYLFRKEGQNVTLSCEQNLNHDAMYWYRQDPGQGLRLIYYSQIVNDFQKGDIAEGYSVSREKKESFPLTVTSAQKNPTAFYLCASSPQGQPQHFGDGTRLSIL.